This TCR beta chain stems from a study of CD8 T cells in Susac syndrome. Reverse transcription of about 0.5 to 1 ug RNA used random hexamers. TCRdb itself ran the immunoSEQ multiplex PCR reads through MiXCR, one entry per CDR3 protein. The sample lists fewer than 350,000 distinct CDR3 sequences, 65% to 90% occurring once. Germline CDR1 reads MDHEN; CDR2 reads SYDVKM. The CDR3 totals 14 residues. The junction had 4 bases not matched to a gene; V was cut back by 3 bases and J by 2 bases. General study findings and limits: It was acknowledged in the study that the number of individuals who were included in its TCR sequencing and HLA analysis was relatively small.

The multiple sclerosis controls were treatment-naive patients with relapsing-remitting disease that was stable or active. Concerning this clonotype: The antigen is undetermined.

The chain is built from TRBV28 and TRBJ2-7; 7 bases match TRBD1. This clonotype originated in a human donor with multiple sclerosis. Input material: CD8+ T cells from PBMCs. The CDR3 DNA reads TGTGCCAGCAGTTTCGGACAGGTGGCCTACGAGCAGTACTTC. This sequence encodes CASSFGQVAYEQYF.